This T cell receptor beta chain comes out of a study of T cell changes during pregnancy in multiple sclerosis. Using immunoSEQ multiplex PCR, the repertoire was profiled, and TCRdb retains in-frame clones only, with some absent. The data contain about 64,000 clones, 90% of them singletons. V was clipped by 8 bases and J by 4 bases; unmatched bases: 13. CDR1 is SNHLY, CDR2 FYNNEI, per germline. This CDR3 contains 15 residues. This receptor was identified in a female donor in good health, enrolled as a control in a pregnancy study. Sequencing used peripheral blood, obtained in the second trimester of pregnancy. The rearrangement links TRBV2 to TRBJ1-2, with 7 positions matching TRBD1. This CDR3 is CASEARDSVVYGYTF. The CDR3 bases are TGTGCCAGCGAAGCCCGGGACAGCGTCGTCTATGGCTACACCTTC.